This T cell receptor (beta chain) was sequenced for a study of Ad26.COV2.S vaccination and SARS-CoV-2 variants. On the study more broadly: Ad26.COV2.S arm of COV1001 included the donor.

Study-wide points: Assessments of TCR breadth and depth may have underestimated the total T cell responses.

The CDR3 is made up of 11 amino acids. Trimming removed 6 bases from V and 8 bases from J, with 8 bases in between. Germline CDR1 SGHVS, CDR2 FQNEAQ. Data came from immunoSEQ multiplex PCR; TCRdb stores just in-frame clones and leaves some out. The sample has roughly 420,000 clones; over 75% are singletons. Treatment defined: some 19 received Ad26.COV2.S at low or high dose, single or two shots; about 5 received placebo; per-sample allocation not given. Day 63 after the first vaccine or placebo injection was the time point for sampling. To note about this clone: What it binds is not known.

V usage is TRBV7-8 and J usage is TRBJ2-1; no definite D call. The sequences come from peripheral blood, collected in a trial of Ad26.COV2.S vaccine versus placebo. The TCR was taken from a person aged 18 to 59 who received the Ad26.COV2.S COVID-19 vaccine or a placebo. Written as DNA, the CDR3 is TGTGCCAGCAGTAACAGCGATGAGCAGTTCTTC. Protein: CASSNSDEQFF.